These 30 T cell receptor beta chains share one sample of origin, sequenced in a study of shared clonotypes between healthy human individuals (dated by TCRdb to about 2020). The receptor library was made with the immunoSEQ multiplex PCR assay. The table was pulled from immuneACCESS by TCRdb, which kept in-frame rearrangements only. Such tables lose some clones; where checked, under half of the loss comes from unresolved V genes, and the rest has no known cause. This sample lists 2 million to 3 million clones; around nine tenths were detected once. The ten largest account for about 0.13% of the sample. Sequencing used naive CD4+ T cells sorted from blood. This specimen's cell subset or site label, interpreted: CD45RA+ positively selected. The source of these receptors is a man younger than 30 in good health.

The chain recombines TRBV7-2 with TRBJ1-4, with D possibly TRBD1 on 6 matching bases. Trimming took 3 bases from V and 7 from J, leaving 15 bases between them. The germline CDR1 and CDR2 sequences are SGHTA and FQGNSA. The CDR3 consists of 15 residues. The chain's CDR3 is CASSLGRGSGEKLFF. In DNA form, the CDR3 reads TGTGCCAGCAGCTTGGGCAGGGGCTCGGGTGAAAAACTGTTTTTT.

The V and J genes are TRBV5-4 and TRBJ2-1, with 8 bases aligning to TRBD2. This CDR3 is 12 amino acids long. With V trimmed by 4 bases and J by 8 bases, 2 bases remained unmatched. Per the germline V gene, CDR1 is SGHNT and CDR2 is YYREEE (reference sequence). The CDR3 DNA reads TGTGCCAGCAGCGGGACTAGGGATGAGCAGTTCTTC. This translates into CASSGTRDEQFF.

The chain combines TRBV10-3 with TRBJ2-3; 13 bases match TRBD2. Germline V lookup: CDR1 ENHRY, CDR2 SYGVKD. This CDR3 is built from 15 residues. The V gene end was trimmed by 10 bases and the J gene end by 5 bases; junction bases not matched to a gene: 9. The CDR3 DNA reads as TGTGCCACCACTGGGACTAGCGGGGATGTAGATACGCAGTATTTT. Protein product: CATTGTSGDVDTQYF.

In regard to this clone: At the DNA level, this CDR3 is encoded by other sequences in the same sample as well. This chain joins TRBV30 and TRBJ2-7; 7 nucleotides agree with TRBD2. Germline assignment: CDR1 GTSNPN and CDR2 SVGIG (reference sequence). This CDR3 has 12 residues. Trimming cost V 2 bases and J 3 bases; bases outside gene matches: 1. Here the CDR3 DNA reads TGTGCCTGGAGTCGGGGGGACTACGAGCAGTACTTC. It translates to CAWSRGDYEQYF.

This sequence joins TRBV6-1 and TRBJ2-1; 10 bases agree with TRBD1. The germline V gene encodes CDR1 MNHNS and CDR2 SASEGT. The CDR3 loop spans 15 amino acids. With 4 bases clipped from V and 3 bases from J, the junction kept 3 bases outside the gene matches. The CDR3 region has the DNA TGTGCCAGCAGTGGCCGGGACAGGGGCTACAATGAGCAGTTCTTC. Residues: CASSGRDRGYNEQFF.

The chain links TRBV27 to TRBJ1-2; 7 bases agree with TRBD1. V lost 3 bases and J lost 8; bases outside the gene matches: 12. In germline, CDR1 is MNHEY, CDR2 SMNVEV (reference sequence). The CDR3 is 15 amino acids. The chain's CDR3 is CASSFEQGGQYGYTF. The DNA of the CDR3 is TGTGCCAGCAGTTTCGAGCAAGGGGGCCAGTACGGCTACACCTTC.

This chain links TRBV10-3 with TRBJ2-4; a possible D gene is TRBD2 (6 bases). Germline V gene sequence: CDR1 ENHRY, CDR2 SYGVKD. The V and J ends lost 0 bases and 6 bases respectively, with 9 bases between them. CDR3 length: 14 amino acids. In nucleotides, the CDR3 is TGTGCCATCAGTGAGTCGCCACTAGCAAACATTCAGTACTTC. Translation: CAISESPLANIQYF.

The chain joins TRBV6-1 to TRBJ2-1; D not certain. In germline, CDR1 is MNHNS, CDR2 SASEGT. CDR3 length: 16 residues. V gave up 2 bases and J gave up 3 bases, with 14 bases separating them. CDR3 in amino acids: CASSELYGRYYNEQFF. CDR3 sequence (DNA): TGTGCCAGCAGTGAACTGTATGGACGGTACTACAATGAGCAGTTCTTC.

The chain carries TRBV9 and TRBJ1-2; TRBD1 might be the D (6 bases). CDR1 SGDLS and CDR2 YYNGEE come from the germline V gene. V lost 6 bases and J 8 bases, leaving 20 bases between the germline ends. The CDR3 covers 14 residues. CDR3 in DNA: TGTGCCAGCACACGAGGGGGGATAGGTGAGGGCTACACCTTC. Its protein is CASTRGGIGEGYTF.

The rearrangement joins TRBV6-5 to TRBJ1-3; D remains unclear. CDR3 length equals 15 residues. The V end was cut by 2 bases, the J end by 1 base, with 9 bases between. Germline values: CDR1 MNHEY, CDR2 SVGAGI. The DNA for the CDR3 is TGTGCCAGCAGTTACGGCTTAGGGTCTGGAAACACCATATATTTT. Protein: CASSYGLGSGNTIYF.

V is TRBV6-5 and J is TRBJ2-7; D possibly corresponds to TRBD1 (6 bases). CDR1 MNHEY and CDR2 SVGAGI come from the germline V gene. Trimming left V 6 bases short and J 4 bases short, with 13 bases between. The CDR3 consists of 13 residues. This CDR3 is CASSPSQGYEQYF. DNA of the CDR3: TGTGCCAGCAGCCCGTCACAGGGATACGAGCAGTACTTC.

The chain has TRBV6-5 and TRBJ2-5; 9 bases agree with TRBD2. The J call is uncertain, as TRBJ2-7 better fits the DNA end. Germline values: CDR1 MNHEY, CDR2 SVGAGI. The CDR3 covers 15 residues. The CDR3 DNA is TGTGCCAGCAGTACCGCGTGGGGACTAGCCCACGAGCAGTACTTC. Protein: CASSTAWGLAHEQYF.

This sequence joins TRBV11-2 and TRBJ1-1; D gene unclear. Germline CDR1 reads SGHAT; CDR2 reads FQNNGV. Trimming took 5 bases from V and 0 from J, leaving 10 bases between them. CDR3 length equals 14 residues. The CDR3 region is CASSPRRVNTEAFF. The CDR3 region has the DNA TGTGCCAGCAGCCCCCGTAGGGTGAACACTGAAGCTTTCTTT.

The rearrangement links TRBV28 to TRBJ1-5; D may be TRBD1 (5 bases). The V gene's germline CDR1 is MDHEN and CDR2 SYDVKM. Deletions cut 3 bases from V and 0 bases from J, with 9 bases between. The CDR3 is made up of 15 amino acids. In DNA form, the CDR3 reads TGTGCCAGCAGTTTGGAGGGGAGTAGCAATCAGCCCCAGCATTTT. Protein product: CASSLEGSSNQPQHF. Complete variable domain (other parts from reference TRBV28 and TRBJ1-5): DVKVTQSSRYLVKRTGEKVFLECVQDMDHENMFWYRQDPGLGLRLIYFSYDVKMKEKGDIPEGYSVSREKKERFSLILESASTNQTSMYLCASSLEGSSNQPQHFGDGTRLSIL.

The chain links TRBV6-5 to TRBJ1-1; D remains ambiguous. The length of the CDR3 is 12 residues. Germline-derived CDR1 and CDR2 are MNHEY and SVGAGI. The ends were cut back, 8 bases at V and 0 bases at J, with 7 bases in the middle. CDR3 DNA sequence: TGTGCCAGCTGGTACCTGAACACTGAAGCTTTCTTT. Its protein is CASWYLNTEAFF.

J is TRBJ2-3 and V is TRBV7-2, with no clear D. CDR3 size: 13 residues. Germline V gene sequence: CDR1 SGHTA, CDR2 FQGNSA. Trimming stripped 5 bases from V and 2 bases from J, with 8 bases between. This chain's CDR3 is CASSGRATDTQYF. In DNA, the CDR3 is TGTGCCAGCAGCGGCCGAGCCACAGATACGCAGTATTTT.

V gene TRBV10-1 combines with J gene TRBJ1-1; D may be TRBD1 (5 bases). V shed 6 bases and J shed 4 bases, with 18 bases lying between them. This CDR3 region has 15 residues. CDR1 and CDR2 (germline): WNHNN, SYGVQD (reference sequence). CDR3 amino acids: CASSPTRSGGTEAFF. CDR3 sequence (DNA): TGCGCCAGCAGCCCTACTAGGTCCGGGGGCACTGAAGCTTTCTTT.

Regarding this clone: Sequence at one end of the junction differs from germline and may be a read error. The chain couples TRBV7-7 to TRBJ2-3; 10 nucleotides agree with TRBD2. The CDR3 loop spans 15 amino acids. Germline loops: CDR1 SSHAT, CDR2 FNYEAQ (reference sequence). The CDR3 is CASSLTSGPTDTQYF. In nucleotides, the CDR3 is TGTGCTAGCAGCCTGACTAGCGGGCCCACAGATACGCAGTATTTT.

The chain uses TRBV29-1 and TRBJ2-1; D gene ambiguous. V was clipped by 5 bases and J by 5 bases, with 7 bases between them. Germline V gene data show CDR1 as SQVTM and CDR2 as ANQGSEA. The CDR3 runs to 11 residues. The CDR3 nucleotides read TGCAGCGTTCTACGAAACAATGAGCAGTTCTTC. Translation: CSVLRNNEQFF.

Of note for this clone: This specimen includes other DNA sequences encoding the same CDR3. CDR3 nucleotide sequence: TGCGCCAGCAGCTTTTCTGGGGACACTGAAGCTTTCTTT. This encodes CASSFSGDTEAFF. V and J are TRBV5-1 and TRBJ1-1; D gene ambiguous. Germline V gene data show CDR1 as SGHRS and CDR2 as YFSETQ. This CDR3 has 13 residues. The V end lost 2 bases, the J end lost 3 bases, and 8 bases lay between the germline ends.

The CDR3 here is CAISEGITYNEQFF. The CDR3 DNA sequence: TGTGCCATCAGTGAGGGAATTACCTACAATGAGCAGTTCTTC. This sequence joins TRBV10-3 and TRBJ2-1, with D unclear. Germline lookup yields CDR1 ENHRY and CDR2 SYGVKD. CDR3 size: 14 residues. The ends were cut back, 2 bases at V and 2 bases at J, with 7 bases in the middle.

The chain carries TRBV27 and TRBJ1-5; 9 bases agree with TRBD1. J lost 4 bases, V lost 6 bases, and 7 bases had no gene match. Germline-derived CDR1 and CDR2 are MNHEY and SMNVEV (reference sequence). The CDR3 covers 15 residues. The CDR3 is CASSSEGQGNQPQHF. CDR3 DNA sequence: TGTGCCAGCAGCTCCGAGGGACAGGGTAATCAGCCCCAGCATTTT.

The chain employs TRBV29-1 and TRBJ2-5, with 9 bases aligning to TRBD2. CDR3 size: 13 residues. CDR1 and CDR2 from the germline V gene are SQVTM and ANQGSEA. In nucleotides, the CDR3 is TGCAGTAAGCGGGGGGCTACCGGGGAGACCCAGTACTTC. Its translation is CSKRGATGETQYF.

This clone was seen only once. V gene TRBV4-3 combines with J gene TRBJ2-2; maybe TRBD1 (5 bases). Germline CDR1 is LGHNA and CDR2 is YSLEER. The V gene lost 1 base and the J gene lost 1 base, with 7 bases spanning the gap. CDR3 length: 15 amino acids. CDR3 sequence (DNA): TGCGCCAGCAGCCAAGTGGACAAGAACACCGGGGAGCTGTTTTTT. This codes for CASSQVDKNTGELFF.

V gene TRBV7-8 combines with J gene TRBJ1-2; the D is unclear. Trimming removed 4 bases at V and 8 bases at J, with 17 bases between. Germline V gene data show CDR1 as SGHVS and CDR2 as FQNEAQ. There are 14 residues in the CDR3. The CDR3 is CASSSLTRTQGYTF. For the CDR3, the DNA is TGTGCCAGCAGCTCCCTAACACGGACGCAAGGCTACACCTTC.

J is TRBJ2-1 and V is TRBV7-2; TRBD2 matches 12 bases. CDR1 is SGHTA, CDR2 FQGNSA, per germline. The CDR3 contains 15 residues. V was clipped by 3 bases and J by 6 bases; unmatched bases: 3. CDR3 protein: CASSFGTSGFNEQFF. CDR3 bases: TGTGCCAGCAGCTTCGGGACTAGCGGGTTCAATGAGCAGTTCTTC.

This rearrangement joins TRBV27 to TRBJ1-6, with D hard to call. From germline, CDR1 is MNHEY and CDR2 SMNVEV (reference sequence). The length of the CDR3 is 14 residues. Trimming stripped 3 bases from V and 8 bases from J, with 11 bases between. The chain's CDR3 is CASSFGGAHSPLHF. The CDR3 region has the DNA TGTGCCAGCAGTTTTGGAGGCGCTCATTCACCCCTCCACTTT.

DNA for the CDR3: TGTGCCAGCTCACCACCGCGAGAACAGGGGAGAAGAAAGGACACCTTC. Translated: CASSPPREQGRRKDTF. The V and J genes are TRBV18 and TRBJ1-2, with TRBD1 matching over 7 bases. V was clipped by 0 bases and J by 12 bases; unmatched bases: 16. There are 16 residues in the CDR3. CDR1 KGHSH and CDR2 LQKENI come from the germline V gene.

The genes are TRBV9 and TRBJ2-1; TRBD1 agrees at 8 bases. Germline CDR1 reads SGDLS; CDR2 reads YYNGEE. The trim removed 4 bases at V and 4 bases at J, leaving 7 bases unmatched. The CDR3 extends over 15 amino acids. The CDR3 DNA reads as TGTGCCAGCAGCTCGGGACAGGCAGAGTACAATGAGCAGTTCTTC. It yields the protein CASSSGQAEYNEQFF.

J is TRBJ1-4 and V is TRBV27; unclear D gene. V was trimmed by 0 bases and J by 4 bases, leaving 6 bases between them. Germline V lookup: CDR1 MNHEY, CDR2 SMNVEV (reference sequence). The CDR3 runs to 14 residues. CDR3 nucleotides: TGTGCCAGCAGTTTATCGTTCCATAATGAAAAACTGTTTTTT. Its translation is CASSLSFHNEKLFF.